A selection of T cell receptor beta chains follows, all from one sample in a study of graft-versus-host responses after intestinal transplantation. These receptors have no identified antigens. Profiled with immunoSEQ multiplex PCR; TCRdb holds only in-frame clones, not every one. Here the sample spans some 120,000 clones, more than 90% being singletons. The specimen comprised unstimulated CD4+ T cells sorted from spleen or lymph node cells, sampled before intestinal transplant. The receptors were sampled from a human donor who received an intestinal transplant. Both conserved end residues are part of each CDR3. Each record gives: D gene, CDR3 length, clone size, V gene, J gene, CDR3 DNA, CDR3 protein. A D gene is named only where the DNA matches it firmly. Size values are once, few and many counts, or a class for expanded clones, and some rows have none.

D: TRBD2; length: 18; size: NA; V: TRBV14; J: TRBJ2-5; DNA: TGTGCCAGCAGCCAAGAGCCCGTTGGTGCGGGGGAGAAAGAGACCCAGTACTTC; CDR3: CASSQEPVGAGEKETQYF
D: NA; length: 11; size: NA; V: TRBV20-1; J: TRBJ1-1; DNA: TGCGGAATGGCGGGATCCGCGGAAGCTTTCTTT; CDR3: CGMAGSAEAFF
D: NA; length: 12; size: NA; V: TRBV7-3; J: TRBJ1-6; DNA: TGTGCCAGCAGCTTACCTGGTTCACCCCTCCACTTT; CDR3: CASSLPGSPLHF
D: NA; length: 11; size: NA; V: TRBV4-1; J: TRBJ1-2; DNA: TGCGCCAGCAGCCAAGACTATGGCTACACCTTC; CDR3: CASSQDYGYTF
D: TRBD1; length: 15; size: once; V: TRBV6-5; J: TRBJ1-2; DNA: TGTGCCAGCAGTCCGACAGGGGGTACCTTCTATGGCTACACCTTC; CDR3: CASSPTGGTFYGYTF
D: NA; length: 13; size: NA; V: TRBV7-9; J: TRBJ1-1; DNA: TGTGCCAGCAGCTTAGGGGGGGTAGCTGAAGCTTTCTTT; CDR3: CASSLGGVAEAFF
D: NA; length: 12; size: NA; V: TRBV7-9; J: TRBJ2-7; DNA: TGTGCCAGCAGCCGCGCGGGTTACGAGCAGTACTTC; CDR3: CASSRAGYEQYF
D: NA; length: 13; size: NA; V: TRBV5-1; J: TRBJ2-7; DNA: TGCGCCAGCAGTCCCCAGGGGTTCTACGAGCAGTACTTC; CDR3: CASSPQGFYEQYF
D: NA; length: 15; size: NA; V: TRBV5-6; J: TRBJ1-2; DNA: TGTGCCAGCAGCTCAACAGGGTACCGCCAGTATGGCTACACCTTC; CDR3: CASSSTGYRQYGYTF
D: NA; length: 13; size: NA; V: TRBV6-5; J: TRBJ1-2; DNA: TGTGCCAGCAGTCAGACACCAGAGTATGGCTACACCTTC; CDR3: CASSQTPEYGYTF
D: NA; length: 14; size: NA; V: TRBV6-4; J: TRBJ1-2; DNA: TGTGCCAGCACCCCCGAGGAATTTGACGGTGGCTACACCTTC; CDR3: CASTPEEFDGGYTF
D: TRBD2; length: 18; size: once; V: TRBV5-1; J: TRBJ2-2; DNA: TGCGCCAGCAGCTTGAGTCCCGGGACTAGCGGGGGGACCGGGGAGCTGTTTTTT; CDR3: CASSLSPGTSGGTGELFF
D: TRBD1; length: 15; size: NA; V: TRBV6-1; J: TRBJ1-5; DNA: TGTGCCAGCAGTCCCGGGACAGGGGCAAATCAGCCCCAGCATTTT; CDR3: CASSPGTGANQPQHF
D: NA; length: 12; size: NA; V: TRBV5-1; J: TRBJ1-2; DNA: TGCGCCAGCACGGACGGAGAAATCGGCTACACCTTC; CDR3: CASTDGEIGYTF
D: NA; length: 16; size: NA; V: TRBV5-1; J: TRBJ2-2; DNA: TGCGCCAGCAGCACCCTTTCCGGGGGCTACACCGGGGAGCTGTTTTTT; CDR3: CASSTLSGGYTGELFF
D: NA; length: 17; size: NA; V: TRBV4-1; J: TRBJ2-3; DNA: TGCGCCAGCAGCCGCACCGGGCCCCAAGGTGGCACAGATACGCAGTATTTT; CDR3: CASSRTGPQGGTDTQYF
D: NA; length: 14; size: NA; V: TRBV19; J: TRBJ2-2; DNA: TGTGCCACGAAACAGAGATCGAACACCGGGGAGCTGTTTTTT; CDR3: CATKQRSNTGELFF
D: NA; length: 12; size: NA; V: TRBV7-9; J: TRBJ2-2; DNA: TGTGCCGTTTCAGGGAAACCCGGGGAGCTGTTTTTT; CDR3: CAVSGKPGELFF
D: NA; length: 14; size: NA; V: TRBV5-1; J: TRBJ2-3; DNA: TGCGCCAGCAGCTTTGGCAGGGCCACAGATACGCAGTATTTT; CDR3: CASSFGRATDTQYF
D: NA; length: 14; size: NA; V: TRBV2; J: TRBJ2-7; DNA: TGTGCCAGCAGTGAAGGGCAGGGTGTAAGTGAGCAGTACTTC; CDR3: CASSEGQGVSEQYF
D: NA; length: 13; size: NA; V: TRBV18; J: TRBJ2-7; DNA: TGTGCCAGCTCCTCGGGGCACTTCTACGAGCAGTACTTC; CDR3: CASSSGHFYEQYF
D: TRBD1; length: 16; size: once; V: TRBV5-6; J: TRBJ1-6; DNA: TGTGCCAGCAGCTTGGTGATGGGACAGGGTGATTCACCCCTCCACTTT; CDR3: CASSLVMGQGDSPLHF
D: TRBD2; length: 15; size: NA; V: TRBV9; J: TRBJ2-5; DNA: TGTGCCAGCAGCATCGGGACTAGCGACGGAGAGACCCAGTACTTC; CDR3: CASSIGTSDGETQYF
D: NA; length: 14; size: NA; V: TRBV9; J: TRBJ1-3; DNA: TGTGCCAGCAGCGTAGGGAGCTCTGGAAACACCATATATTTT; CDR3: CASSVGSSGNTIYF
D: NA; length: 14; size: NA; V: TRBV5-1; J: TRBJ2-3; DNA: TGCGCCAGCAGTTTCCGCGGGGAGACAGATACGCAGTATTTT; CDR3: CASSFRGETDTQYF
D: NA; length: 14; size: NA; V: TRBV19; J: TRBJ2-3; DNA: TGTGCCAGTAAGGAACAGTGGGCGGCAGATACGCAGTATTTT; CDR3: CASKEQWAADTQYF
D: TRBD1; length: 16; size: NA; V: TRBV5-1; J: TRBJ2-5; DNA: TGCGCCAGCAGCTTGGGGACAGGGGGGCTCCAAGAGACCCAGTACTTC; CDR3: CASSLGTGGLQETQYF
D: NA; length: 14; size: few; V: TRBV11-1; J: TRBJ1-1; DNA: TGTGCCAGCAGCTTAGTCGAGGGTGGCACTGAAGCTTTCTTT; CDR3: CASSLVEGGTEAFF
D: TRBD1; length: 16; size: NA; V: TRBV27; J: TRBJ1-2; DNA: TGTGCCAGCAGGATTTCCCGGACAGGGGGCGCGGGTGGCTACACCTTC; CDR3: CASRISRTGGAGGYTF
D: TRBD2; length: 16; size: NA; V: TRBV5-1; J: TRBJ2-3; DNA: TGCGCCAGCAGCCTTATACTAGCGGGGCCTTTAGATACGCAGTATTTT; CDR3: CASSLILAGPLDTQYF
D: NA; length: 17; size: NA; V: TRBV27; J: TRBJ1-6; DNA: TGTGCCAGCAGTTTATCGGGCAGGGTTAAGGATAATTCACCCCTCCACTTT; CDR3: CASSLSGRVKDNSPLHF
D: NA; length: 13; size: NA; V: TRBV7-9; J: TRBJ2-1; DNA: TGTGCCAGCAGCTTAAAGGGCGTTAGCGAGCAGTTCTTC; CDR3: CASSLKGVSEQFF
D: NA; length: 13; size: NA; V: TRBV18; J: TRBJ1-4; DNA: TGTGCCAGCTCACCACCGGCGGAGAGGCAACTGTTTTTT; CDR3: CASSPPAERQLFF
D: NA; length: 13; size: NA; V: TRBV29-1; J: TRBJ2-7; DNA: TGCAGCGGGACGGGGGTCGTTCCTAACGAGCAGTACTTC; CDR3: CSGTGVVPNEQYF
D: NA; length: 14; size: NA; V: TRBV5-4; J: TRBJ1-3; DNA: TGTGCCAGCAGCTTGCGTGGCGGTGGAAACACCATATATTTT; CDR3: CASSLRGGGNTIYF
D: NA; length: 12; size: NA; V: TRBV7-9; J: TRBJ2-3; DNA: TGTGCCAGCAGCTGGGGGGAAGATACGCAGTATTTT; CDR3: CASSWGEDTQYF
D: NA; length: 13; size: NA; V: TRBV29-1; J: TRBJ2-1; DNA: TGCAGCGTACATCACCAGAGGAACAATGAGCAGTTCTTC; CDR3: CSVHHQRNNEQFF
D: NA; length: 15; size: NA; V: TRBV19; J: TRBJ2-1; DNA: TGTGCCAGTAGTCCCCGTCTCAGGGGCAGGAATGAGCAGTTCTTC; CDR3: CASSPRLRGRNEQFF
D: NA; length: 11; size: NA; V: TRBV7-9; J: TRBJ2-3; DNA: TGTGCCAGCAGCTTATTAGATACGCAGTATTTT; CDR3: CASSLLDTQYF
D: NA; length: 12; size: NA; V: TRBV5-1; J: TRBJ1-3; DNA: TGCGCCAGCAGCGTCGGGGGGAACACCATATATTTT; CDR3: CASSVGGNTIYF
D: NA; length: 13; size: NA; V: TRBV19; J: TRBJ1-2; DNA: TGTGCCAGTAGTATTTCAGGGATCTATGGCTACACCTTC; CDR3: CASSISGIYGYTF
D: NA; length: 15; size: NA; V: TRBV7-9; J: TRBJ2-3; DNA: TGTGCCAGCAGCTTAGGGGCCGGGGACGGAGATACGCAGTATTTT; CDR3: CASSLGAGDGDTQYF
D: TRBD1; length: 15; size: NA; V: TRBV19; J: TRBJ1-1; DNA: TGTGCCAGTAGTCTTACAGGGGGTTTGAACACTGAAGCTTTCTTT; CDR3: CASSLTGGLNTEAFF
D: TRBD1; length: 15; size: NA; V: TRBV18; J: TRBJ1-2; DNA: TGTGCCAGCTCACCGCGACAGGGAGAATACTATGGCTACACCTTC; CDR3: CASSPRQGEYYGYTF
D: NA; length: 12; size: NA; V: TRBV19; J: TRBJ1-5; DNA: TGTGCCAGTAGGCAAGGGAATCAGCCCCAGCATTTT; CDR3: CASRQGNQPQHF
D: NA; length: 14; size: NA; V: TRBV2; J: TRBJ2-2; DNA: TGTGCCAGCAGGGTGAGGGCGAACACCGGGGAGCTGTTTTTT; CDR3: CASRVRANTGELFF
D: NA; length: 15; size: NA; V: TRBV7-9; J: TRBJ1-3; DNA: TGTGCCAGCAGTCTACCCGGTCCCTCTGGAAACACCATATATTTT; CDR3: CASSLPGPSGNTIYF
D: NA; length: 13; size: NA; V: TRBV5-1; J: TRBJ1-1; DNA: TGCGCCAGCAGTCGGGTAGAGAGGACTGAAGCTTTCTTT; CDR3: CASSRVERTEAFF
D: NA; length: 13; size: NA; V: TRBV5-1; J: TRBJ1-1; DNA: TGCGCCAGCAGCTTGGAAGTAGGGACTGAAGCTTTCTTT; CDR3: CASSLEVGTEAFF